This T cell receptor (beta chain) was obtained from a study of blood T cell repertoires in COVID-19. The CDR3 contains 13 residues. Sequencing used immunoSEQ multiplex PCR; TCRdb keeps in-frame clones, though not all of them. The sample includes 150,000 to 200,000 clones, about 86% of them seen just once. The specimen was peripheral blood. V and J are TRBV21-1 and TRBJ2-7; the table names TRBD1, a call not compared with the DNA. TRBV21-1 is termed a pseudogene. This clonotype was obtained from a woman under 30 who had recovered from COVID-19. DNA for the CDR3: TGTGCCAGCAGCAAATCCACAGGGACGGAGCAGTACTTC. This gives the protein CASSKSTGTEQYF.